Below, 5 T cell receptor beta chains from the same sample are listed, as sequenced in a study of spatial heterogeneity in lung cancer. TCRdb re-called the 5' RACE reads with MiXCR, one entry per CDR3 protein. The table includes tens of thousands of distinct CDR3 sequences, 7.5% detected once. Indicated time point: sample taken at primary tumor resection. Without sorting, whole RNA was sequenced from tumor, nontumor lung or frozen PBMC. The input for sequencing was PBMCs, taken at surgery. Source of these receptors: a male donor with early-stage non-small cell lung cancer.

This clonotype was recorded at least ten times. CDR3 nucleotides: TGTGCCAGCAGCGCTGCTACTAACTACGAGCAGTACTTC. This sequence encodes CASSAATNYEQYF. This chain connects TRBV7-9 to TRBJ2-7; D gene ambiguous. The CDR3 is made up of 13 amino acids. Looked up from germline, CDR1 is SEHNR and CDR2 is FQNEAQ (reference sequence). Trimming left V 5 bases short and J 3 bases short, with 11 bases between.

This clonotype was seen ten or more times. The chain combines TRBV5-1 with TRBJ1-1, with 9 nucleotides matching TRBD1. From germline, CDR1 is SGHRS and CDR2 YFSETQ. Unmatched junction bases numbered 6, after V lost 4 bases and J lost 5 bases. The CDR3 extends over 14 amino acids. CDR3 loop: CASSTDRGWTEAFF. The CDR3 nucleotides are TGCGCCAGCAGCACCGACAGGGGGTGGACTGAAGCTTTCTTT.

This clonotype was counted between two and nine times. The genes are TRBV30 and TRBJ1-2; D remains ambiguous. Trimming took 2 bases from V and 4 from J, leaving 8 bases between them. The CDR3 extends over 12 amino acids. Germline loops: CDR1 GTSNPN, CDR2 SVGIG (reference sequence). The CDR3 bases are TGTGCCTGGAGTCCTTACCTCTATGGCTACACCTTC. Translation: CAWSPYLYGYTF.

This chain joins TRBV5-1 and TRBJ2-1, with 9 bases fitting TRBD2. After removal of 2 bases from V and 12 bases from J, the junction contained 9 bases not matched to a gene. The CDR3 contains 14 residues. CDR1 SGHRS and CDR2 YFSETQ come from the germline V gene. CDR3 sequence: CASSFGGGRAWQFF. The CDR3 DNA is TGCGCCAGCAGCTTTGGGGGCGGGAGGGCCTGGCAGTTCTTC.

This rearrangement joins TRBV20-1 to TRBJ2-3; tentative D call: TRBD2 (5 bases). V lost 5 bases, J lost 4 bases, and 19 bases lay in between. Germline V gene sequence: CDR1 DFQATT, CDR2 SNEGSKA (reference sequence). The CDR3 runs 15 residues. The DNA of the CDR3 is TGCAGTGCTGCGGGCCCGACTCCCAAGGCAGATACGCAGTATTTT. It translates to CSAAGPTPKADTQYF.